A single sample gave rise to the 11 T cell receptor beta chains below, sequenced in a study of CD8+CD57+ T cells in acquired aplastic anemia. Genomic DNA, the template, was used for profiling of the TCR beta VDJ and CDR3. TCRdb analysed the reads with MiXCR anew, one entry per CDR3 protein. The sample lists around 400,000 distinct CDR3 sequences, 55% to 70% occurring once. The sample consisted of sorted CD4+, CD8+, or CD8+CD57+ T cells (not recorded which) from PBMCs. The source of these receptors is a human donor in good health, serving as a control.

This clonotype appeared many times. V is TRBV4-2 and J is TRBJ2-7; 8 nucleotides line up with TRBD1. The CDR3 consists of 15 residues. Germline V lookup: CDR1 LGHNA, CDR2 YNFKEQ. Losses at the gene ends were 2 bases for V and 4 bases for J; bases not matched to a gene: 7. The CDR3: CASSQPRQGRYEQYF. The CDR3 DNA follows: TGTGCCAGCAGCCAACCGAGACAGGGGCGGTACGAGCAGTACTTC.

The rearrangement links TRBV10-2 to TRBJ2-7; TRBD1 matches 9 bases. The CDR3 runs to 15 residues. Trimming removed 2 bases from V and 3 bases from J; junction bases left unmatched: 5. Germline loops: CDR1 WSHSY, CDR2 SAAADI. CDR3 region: CASSEPGTGNYEQYF. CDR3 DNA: TGCGCCAGCAGTGAGCCCGGGACAGGGAACTACGAGCAGTACTTC.

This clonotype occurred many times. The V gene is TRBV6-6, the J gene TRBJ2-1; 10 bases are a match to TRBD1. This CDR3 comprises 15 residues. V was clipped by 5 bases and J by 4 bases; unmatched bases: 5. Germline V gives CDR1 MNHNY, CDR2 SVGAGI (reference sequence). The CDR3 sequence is CASSQPGQGYNEQFF. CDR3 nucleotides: TGTGCCAGCAGTCAACCGGGACAGGGGTACAATGAGCAGTTCTTC.

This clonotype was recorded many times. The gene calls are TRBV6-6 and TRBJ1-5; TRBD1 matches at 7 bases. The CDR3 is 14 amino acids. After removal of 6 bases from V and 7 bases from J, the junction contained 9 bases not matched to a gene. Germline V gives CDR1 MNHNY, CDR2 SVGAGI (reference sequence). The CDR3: CASRATGDSQPQHF. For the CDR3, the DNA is TGTGCCAGCAGGGCCACAGGGGATTCCCAGCCCCAGCATTTT.

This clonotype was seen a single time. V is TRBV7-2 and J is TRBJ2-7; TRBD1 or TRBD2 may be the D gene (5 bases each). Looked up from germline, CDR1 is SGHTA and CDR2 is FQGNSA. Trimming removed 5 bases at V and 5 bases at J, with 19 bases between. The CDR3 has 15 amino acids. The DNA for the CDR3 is TGTGCCAGCAGCCCAAAGGGGACCGGGGACCACGAGCAGTACTTC. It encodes CASSPKGTGDHEQYF.

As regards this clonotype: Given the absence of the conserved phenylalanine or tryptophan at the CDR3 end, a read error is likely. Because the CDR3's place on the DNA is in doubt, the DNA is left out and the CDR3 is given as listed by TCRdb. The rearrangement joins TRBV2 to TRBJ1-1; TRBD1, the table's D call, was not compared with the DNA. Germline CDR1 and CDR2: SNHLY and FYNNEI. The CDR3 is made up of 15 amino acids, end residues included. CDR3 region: CASSESRGEQPQHFG.

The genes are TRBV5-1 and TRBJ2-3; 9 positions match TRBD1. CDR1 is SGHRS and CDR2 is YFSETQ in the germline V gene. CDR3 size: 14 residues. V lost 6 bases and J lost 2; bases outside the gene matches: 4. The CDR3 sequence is CASTRDRVTDTQYF. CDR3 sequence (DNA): TGCGCCAGCACCCGGGACAGGGTCACAGATACGCAGTATTTT.

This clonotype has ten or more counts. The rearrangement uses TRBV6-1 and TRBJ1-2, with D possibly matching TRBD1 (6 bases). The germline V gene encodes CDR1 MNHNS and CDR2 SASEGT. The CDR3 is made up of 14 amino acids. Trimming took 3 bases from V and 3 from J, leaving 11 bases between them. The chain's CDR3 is CASSEDRGYYGYTF. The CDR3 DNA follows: TGTGCCAGCAGTGAGGACAGAGGTTACTATGGCTACACCTTC.

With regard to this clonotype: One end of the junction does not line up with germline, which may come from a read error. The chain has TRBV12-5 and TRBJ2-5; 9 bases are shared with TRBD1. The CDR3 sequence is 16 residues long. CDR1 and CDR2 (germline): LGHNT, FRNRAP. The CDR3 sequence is CASGSIPGQGRETQYF. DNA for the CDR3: TGTGCCAGTGGTTCGATTCCGGGACAGGGACGGGAGACCCAGTACTTC.

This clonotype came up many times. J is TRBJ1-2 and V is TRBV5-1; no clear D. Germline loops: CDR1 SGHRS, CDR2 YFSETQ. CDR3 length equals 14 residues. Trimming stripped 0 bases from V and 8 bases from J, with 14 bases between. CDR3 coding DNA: TGCGCCAGCAGCTTGGCCTCCGGGGAGGAAGGCTACACCTTC. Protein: CASSLASGEEGYTF.

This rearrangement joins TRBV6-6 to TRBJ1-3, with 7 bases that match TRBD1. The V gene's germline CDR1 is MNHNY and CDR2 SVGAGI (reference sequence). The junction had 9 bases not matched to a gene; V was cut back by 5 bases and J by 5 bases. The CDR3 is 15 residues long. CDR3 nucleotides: TGTGCCAGCAGTGAAGACAGGGTCGGCAGAAACACCATATATTTT. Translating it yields CASSEDRVGRNTIYF.